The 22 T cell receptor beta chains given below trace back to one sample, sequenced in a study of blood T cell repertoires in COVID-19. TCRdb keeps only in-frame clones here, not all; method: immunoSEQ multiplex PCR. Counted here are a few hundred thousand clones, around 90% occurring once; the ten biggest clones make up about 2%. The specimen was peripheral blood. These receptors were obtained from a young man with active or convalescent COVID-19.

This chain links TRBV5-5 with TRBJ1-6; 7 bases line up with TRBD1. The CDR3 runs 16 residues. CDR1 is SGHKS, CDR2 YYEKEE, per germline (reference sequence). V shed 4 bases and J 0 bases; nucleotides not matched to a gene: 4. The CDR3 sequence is CASSPGQSSYNSPLHF. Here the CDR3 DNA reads TGTGCCAGCAGCCCGGGACAGAGCTCCTATAATTCACCCCTCCACTTT. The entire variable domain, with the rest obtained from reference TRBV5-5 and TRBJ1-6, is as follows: DAGVTQSPTHLIKTRGQQVTLRCSPISGHKSVSWYQQVLGQGPQFIFQYYEKEERGRGNFPDRFSARQFPNYSSELNVNALLLGDSALYLCASSPGQSSYNSPLHFGNGTRLTVT.

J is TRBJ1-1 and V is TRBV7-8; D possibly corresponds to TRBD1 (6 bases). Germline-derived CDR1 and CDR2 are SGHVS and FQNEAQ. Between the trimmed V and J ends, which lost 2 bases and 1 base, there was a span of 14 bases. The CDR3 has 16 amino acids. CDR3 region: CASSLPIWDKNTEAFF. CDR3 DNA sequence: TGTGCCAGCAGCTTACCGATCTGGGACAAGAACACTGAAGCTTTCTTT.

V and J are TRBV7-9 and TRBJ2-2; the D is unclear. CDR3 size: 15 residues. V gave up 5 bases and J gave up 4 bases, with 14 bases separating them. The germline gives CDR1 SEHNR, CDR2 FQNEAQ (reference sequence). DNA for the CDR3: TGTGCCAGCAGCCCGACCGGAGAGTCCACCGGGGAGCTGTTTTTT. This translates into CASSPTGESTGELFF.

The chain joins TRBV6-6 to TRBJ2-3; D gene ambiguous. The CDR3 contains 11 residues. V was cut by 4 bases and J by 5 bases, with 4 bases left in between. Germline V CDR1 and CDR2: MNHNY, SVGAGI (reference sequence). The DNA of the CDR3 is TGTGCCAGCAGTTCTTTAGATACGCAGTATTTT. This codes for CASSSLDTQYF.

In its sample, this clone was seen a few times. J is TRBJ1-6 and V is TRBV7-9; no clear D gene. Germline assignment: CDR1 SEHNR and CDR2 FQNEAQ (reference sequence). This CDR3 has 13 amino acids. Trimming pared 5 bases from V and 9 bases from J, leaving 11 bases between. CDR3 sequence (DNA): TGTGCCAGCAGCCCATACAGTGGTTCACCCCTCCACTTT. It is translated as CASSPYSGSPLHF. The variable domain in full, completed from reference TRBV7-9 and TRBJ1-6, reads DTGVSQNPRHKITKRGQNVTFRCDPISEHNRLYWYRQTLGQGPEFLTYFQNEAQLEKSRLLSDRFSAERPKGSFSTLEIQRTEQGDSAMYLCASSPYSGSPLHFGNGTRLTVT.

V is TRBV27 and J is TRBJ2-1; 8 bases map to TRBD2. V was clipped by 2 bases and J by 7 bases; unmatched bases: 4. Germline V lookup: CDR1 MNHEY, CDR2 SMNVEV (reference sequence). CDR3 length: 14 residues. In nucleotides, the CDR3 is TGTGCCAGCAGTTTAATAGCGGGGAGAAATGAGCAGTTCTTC. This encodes CASSLIAGRNEQFF.

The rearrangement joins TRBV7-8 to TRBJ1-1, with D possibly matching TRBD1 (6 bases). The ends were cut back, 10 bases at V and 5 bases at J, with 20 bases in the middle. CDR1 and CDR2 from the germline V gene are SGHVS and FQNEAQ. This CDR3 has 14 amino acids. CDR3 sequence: CANTRLQGRTEAFF. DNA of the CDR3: TGTGCCAACACCCGTTTACAGGGTCGTACTGAAGCTTTCTTT. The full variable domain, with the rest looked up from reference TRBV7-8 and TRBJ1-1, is GAGVSQSPRYKVAKRGQDVALRCDPISGHVSLFWYQQALGQGPEFLTYFQNEAQLDKSGLPSDRFFAERPEGSVSTLKIQRTQQEDSAVYLCANTRLQGRTEAFFGQGTRLTVV.

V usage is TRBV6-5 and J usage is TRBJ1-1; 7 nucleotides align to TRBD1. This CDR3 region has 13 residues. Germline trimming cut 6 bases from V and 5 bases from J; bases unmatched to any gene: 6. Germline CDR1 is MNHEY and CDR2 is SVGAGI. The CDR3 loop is CASRLQGGTEAFF. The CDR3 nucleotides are TGTGCCAGCAGATTGCAGGGGGGAACTGAAGCTTTCTTT.

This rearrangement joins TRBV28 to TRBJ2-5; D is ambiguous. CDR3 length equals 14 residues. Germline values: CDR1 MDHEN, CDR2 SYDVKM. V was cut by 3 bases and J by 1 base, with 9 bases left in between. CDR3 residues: CASSFDTAQETQYF. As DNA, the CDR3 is TGTGCCAGCAGTTTCGATACAGCCCAAGAGACCCAGTACTTC.

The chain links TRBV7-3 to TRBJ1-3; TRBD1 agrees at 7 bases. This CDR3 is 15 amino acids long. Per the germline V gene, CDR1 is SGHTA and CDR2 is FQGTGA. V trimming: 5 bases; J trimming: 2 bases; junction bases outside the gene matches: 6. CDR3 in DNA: TGTGCCAGCAGCCCCCAGGGGGGAACTGGAAACACCATATATTTT. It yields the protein CASSPQGGTGNTIYF.

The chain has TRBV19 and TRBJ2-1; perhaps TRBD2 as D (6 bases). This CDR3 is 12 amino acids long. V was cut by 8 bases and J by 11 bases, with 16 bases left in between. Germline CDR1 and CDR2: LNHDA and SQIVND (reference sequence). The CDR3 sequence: CASSGLPEKQFF. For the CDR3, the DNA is TGTGCCAGTTCGGGACTCCCCGAGAAGCAGTTCTTC.

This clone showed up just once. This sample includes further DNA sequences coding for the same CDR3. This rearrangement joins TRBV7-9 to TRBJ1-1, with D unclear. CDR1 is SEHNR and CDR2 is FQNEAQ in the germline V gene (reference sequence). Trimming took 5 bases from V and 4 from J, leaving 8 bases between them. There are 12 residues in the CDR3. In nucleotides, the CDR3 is TGTGCCAGCAGCCTCGCGGGCACTGAAGCTTTCTTT. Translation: CASSLAGTEAFF.

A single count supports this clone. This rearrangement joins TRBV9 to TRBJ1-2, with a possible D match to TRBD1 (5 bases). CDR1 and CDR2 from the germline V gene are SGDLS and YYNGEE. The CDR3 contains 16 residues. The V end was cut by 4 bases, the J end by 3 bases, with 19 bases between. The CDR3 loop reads CASSPWTTGGDYGYTF. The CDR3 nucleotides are TGTGCCAGCAGCCCTTGGACCACTGGGGGGGACTATGGCTACACCTTC.

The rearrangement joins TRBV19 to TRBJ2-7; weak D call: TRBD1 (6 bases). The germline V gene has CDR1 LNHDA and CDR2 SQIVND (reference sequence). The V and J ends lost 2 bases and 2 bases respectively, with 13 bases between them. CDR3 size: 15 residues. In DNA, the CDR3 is TGTGCCAGTAGTATATCGGCAGGGGAAGCCTACGAGCAGTACTTC. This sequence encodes CASSISAGEAYEQYF.

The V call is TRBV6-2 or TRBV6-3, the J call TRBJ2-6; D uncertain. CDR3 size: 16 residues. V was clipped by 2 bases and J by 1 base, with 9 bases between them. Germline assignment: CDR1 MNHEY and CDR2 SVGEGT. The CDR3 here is CASSYPRYSGANVLTF. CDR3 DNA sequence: TGTGCCAGCAGTTACCCGCGTTATTCTGGGGCCAACGTCCTGACTTTC.

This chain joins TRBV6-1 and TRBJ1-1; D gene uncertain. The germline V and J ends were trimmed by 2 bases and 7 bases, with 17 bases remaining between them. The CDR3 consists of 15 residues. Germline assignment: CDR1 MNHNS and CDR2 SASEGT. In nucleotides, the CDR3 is TGTGCCAGCAGTGAACGGCAGGTCCAGTTTGTTGAAGCTTTCTTT. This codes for CASSERQVQFVEAFF.

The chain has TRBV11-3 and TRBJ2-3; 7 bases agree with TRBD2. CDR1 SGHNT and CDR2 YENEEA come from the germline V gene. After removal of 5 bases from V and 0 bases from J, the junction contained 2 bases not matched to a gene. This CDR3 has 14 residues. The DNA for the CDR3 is TGTGCCAGCAGCAGGACTAGGAGCACAGATACGCAGTATTTT. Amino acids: CASSRTRSTDTQYF.

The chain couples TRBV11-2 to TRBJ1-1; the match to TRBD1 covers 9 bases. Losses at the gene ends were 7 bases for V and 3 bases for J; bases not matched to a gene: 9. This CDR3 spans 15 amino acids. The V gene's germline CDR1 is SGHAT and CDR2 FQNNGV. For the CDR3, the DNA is TGTGCCAGCACACAGGGGGCGCCTAGGGACACTGAAGCTTTCTTT. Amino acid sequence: CASTQGAPRDTEAFF.

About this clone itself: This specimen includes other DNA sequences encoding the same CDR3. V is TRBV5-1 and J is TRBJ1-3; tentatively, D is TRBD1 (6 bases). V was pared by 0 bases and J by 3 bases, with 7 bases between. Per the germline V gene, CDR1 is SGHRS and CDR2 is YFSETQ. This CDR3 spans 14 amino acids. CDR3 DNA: TGCGCCAGCAGCTTGGCAGGGGATGGAAACACCATATATTTT. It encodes CASSLAGDGNTIYF. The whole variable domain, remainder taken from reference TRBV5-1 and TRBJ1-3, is KAGVTQTPRYLIKTRGQQVTLSCSPISGHRSVSWYQQTPGQGLQFLFEYFSETQRNKGNFPGRFSGRQFSNSRSEMNVSTLELGDSALYLCASSLAGDGNTIYFGEGSWLTVV.

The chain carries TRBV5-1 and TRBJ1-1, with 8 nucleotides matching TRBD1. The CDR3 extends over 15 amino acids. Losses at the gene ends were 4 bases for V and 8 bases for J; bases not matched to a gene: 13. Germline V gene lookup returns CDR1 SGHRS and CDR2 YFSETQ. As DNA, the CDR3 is TGCGCCAGCAGCCCGGACGGACAGGGTATTGGGGAAGCTTTCTTT. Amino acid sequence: CASSPDGQGIGEAFF.

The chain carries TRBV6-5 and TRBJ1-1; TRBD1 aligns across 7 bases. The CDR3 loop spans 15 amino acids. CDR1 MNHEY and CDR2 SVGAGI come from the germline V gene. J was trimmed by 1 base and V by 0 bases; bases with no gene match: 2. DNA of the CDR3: TGTGCCAGCAGTTACTCGTACAGGGGGAACACTGAAGCTTTCTTT. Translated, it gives CASSYSYRGNTEAFF.

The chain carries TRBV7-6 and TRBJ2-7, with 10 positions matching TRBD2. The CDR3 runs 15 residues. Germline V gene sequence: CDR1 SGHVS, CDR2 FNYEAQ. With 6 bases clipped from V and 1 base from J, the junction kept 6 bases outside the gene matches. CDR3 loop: CASRQASGGSYEQYF. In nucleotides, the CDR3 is TGTGCCAGCAGACAAGCTAGCGGGGGTTCCTACGAGCAGTACTTC.